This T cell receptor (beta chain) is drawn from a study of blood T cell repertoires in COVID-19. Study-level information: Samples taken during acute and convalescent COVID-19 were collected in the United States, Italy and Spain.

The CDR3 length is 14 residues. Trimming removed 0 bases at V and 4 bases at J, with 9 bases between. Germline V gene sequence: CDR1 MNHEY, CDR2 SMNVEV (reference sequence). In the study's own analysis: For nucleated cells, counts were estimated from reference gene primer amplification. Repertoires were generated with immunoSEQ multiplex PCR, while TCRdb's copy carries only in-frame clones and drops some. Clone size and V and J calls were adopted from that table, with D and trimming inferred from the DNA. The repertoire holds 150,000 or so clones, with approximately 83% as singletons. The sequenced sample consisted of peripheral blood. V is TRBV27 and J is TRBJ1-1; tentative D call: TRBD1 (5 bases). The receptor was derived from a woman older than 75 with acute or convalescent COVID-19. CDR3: CASSLSSGGTEAFF. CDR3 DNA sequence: TGTGCCAGCAGTTTATCTTCCGGGGGCACTGAAGCTTTCTTT.